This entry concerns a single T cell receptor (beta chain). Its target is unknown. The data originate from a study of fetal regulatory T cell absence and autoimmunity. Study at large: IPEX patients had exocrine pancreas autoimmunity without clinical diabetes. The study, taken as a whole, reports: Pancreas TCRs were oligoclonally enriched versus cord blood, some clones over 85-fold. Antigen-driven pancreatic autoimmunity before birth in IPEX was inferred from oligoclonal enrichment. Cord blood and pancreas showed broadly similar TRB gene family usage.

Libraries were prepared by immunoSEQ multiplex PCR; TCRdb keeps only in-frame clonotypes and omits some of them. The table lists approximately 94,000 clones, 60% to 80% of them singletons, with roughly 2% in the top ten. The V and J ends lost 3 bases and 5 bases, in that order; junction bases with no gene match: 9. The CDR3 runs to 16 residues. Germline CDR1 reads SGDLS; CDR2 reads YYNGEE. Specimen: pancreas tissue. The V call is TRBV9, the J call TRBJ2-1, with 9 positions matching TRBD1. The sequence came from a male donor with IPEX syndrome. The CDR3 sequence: CASSGQGGYINNEQFF. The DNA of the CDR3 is TGTGCCAGCAGCGGACAGGGGGGATACATAAACAATGAGCAGTTCTTC.